This entry concerns a single T cell receptor (beta chain). V lost 1 base to trimming and J lost 7 bases, with 13 bases between them. The CDR3 has 14 amino acids. Per germline, CDR1 LGHDT and CDR2 YNNKEL (reference sequence). The entry originates in a study of T cell responses to AZD1222 COVID-19 vaccine. TCRdb's table, derived via immunoSEQ multiplex PCR, lists solely in-frame clones and lacks some. The data show 150,000 to 200,000 clones, around 93% seen once. V is TRBV3-1 (or the pseudogene TRBV3-2) and J is TRBJ2-5; D not resolved. The specimen comprised peripheral blood, sampled on day 0 of AZD1222 vaccination. The clonotype comes from an adult in good health. CDR3 DNA: TGTGCCAGCAGCCAAGGGAGACTCGTCGGGACCCAGTACTTC. Protein sequence: CASSQGRLVGTQYF.